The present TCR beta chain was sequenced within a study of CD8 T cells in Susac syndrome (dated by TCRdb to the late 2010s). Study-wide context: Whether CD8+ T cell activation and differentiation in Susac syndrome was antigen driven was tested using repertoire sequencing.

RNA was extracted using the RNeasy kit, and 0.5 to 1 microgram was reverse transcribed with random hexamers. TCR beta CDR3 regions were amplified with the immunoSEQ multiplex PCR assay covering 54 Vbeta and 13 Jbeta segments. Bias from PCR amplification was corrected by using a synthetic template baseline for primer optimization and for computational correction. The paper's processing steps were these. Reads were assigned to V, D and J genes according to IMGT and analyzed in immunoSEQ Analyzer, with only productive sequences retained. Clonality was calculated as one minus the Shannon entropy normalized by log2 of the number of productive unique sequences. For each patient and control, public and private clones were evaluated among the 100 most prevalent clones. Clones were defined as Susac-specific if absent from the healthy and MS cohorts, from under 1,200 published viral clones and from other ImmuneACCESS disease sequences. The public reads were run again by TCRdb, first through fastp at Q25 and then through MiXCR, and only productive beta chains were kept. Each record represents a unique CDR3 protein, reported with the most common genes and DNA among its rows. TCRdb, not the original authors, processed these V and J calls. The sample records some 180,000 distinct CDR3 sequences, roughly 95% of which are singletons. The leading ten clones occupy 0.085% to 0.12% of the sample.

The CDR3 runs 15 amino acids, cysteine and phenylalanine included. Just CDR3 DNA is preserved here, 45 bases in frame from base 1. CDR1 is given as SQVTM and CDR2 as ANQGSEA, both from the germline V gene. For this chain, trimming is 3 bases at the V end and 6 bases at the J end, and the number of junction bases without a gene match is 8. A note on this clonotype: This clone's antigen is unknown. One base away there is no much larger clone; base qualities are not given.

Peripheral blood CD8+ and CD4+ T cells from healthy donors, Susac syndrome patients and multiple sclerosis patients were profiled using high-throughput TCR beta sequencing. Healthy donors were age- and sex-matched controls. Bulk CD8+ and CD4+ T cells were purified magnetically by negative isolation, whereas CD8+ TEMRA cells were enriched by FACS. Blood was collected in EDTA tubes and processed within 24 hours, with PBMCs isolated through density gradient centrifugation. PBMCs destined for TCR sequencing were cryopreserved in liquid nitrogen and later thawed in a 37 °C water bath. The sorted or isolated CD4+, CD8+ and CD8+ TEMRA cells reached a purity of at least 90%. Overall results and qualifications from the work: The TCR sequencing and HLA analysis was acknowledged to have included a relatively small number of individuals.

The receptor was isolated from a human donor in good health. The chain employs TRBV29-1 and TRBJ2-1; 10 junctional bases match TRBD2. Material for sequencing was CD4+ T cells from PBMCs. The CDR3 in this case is CSVERERGGPNEQFF. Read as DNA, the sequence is TGCAGCGTTGAGAGGGAGCGGGGGGGGCCCAATGAGCAGTTCTTC.